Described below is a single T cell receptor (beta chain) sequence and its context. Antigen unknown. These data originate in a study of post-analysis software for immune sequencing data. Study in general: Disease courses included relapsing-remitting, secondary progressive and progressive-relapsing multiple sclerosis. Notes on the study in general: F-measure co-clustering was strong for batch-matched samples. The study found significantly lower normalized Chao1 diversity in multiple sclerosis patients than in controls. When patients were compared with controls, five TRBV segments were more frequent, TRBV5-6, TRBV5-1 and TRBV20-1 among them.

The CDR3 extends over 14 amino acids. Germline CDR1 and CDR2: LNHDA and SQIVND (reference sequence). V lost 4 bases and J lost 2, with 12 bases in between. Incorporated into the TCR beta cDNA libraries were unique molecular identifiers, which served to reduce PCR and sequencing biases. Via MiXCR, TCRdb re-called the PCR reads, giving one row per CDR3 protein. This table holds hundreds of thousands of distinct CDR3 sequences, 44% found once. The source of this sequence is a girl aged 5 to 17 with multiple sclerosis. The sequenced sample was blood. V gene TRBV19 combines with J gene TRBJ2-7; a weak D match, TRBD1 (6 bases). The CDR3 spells CASSRWAGAYEQYF. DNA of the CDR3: TGTGCCAGTAGTAGATGGGCAGGGGCCTACGAGCAGTACTTC.